This T cell receptor beta chain was captured in a study of shared clonotypes between healthy human individuals. Study observations and caveats: Lower generation probabilities were found for non-shared clonotypes than for those shared by all four donors. Researchers found naive subsets generally carried larger estimated richness than memory subsets.

Trimming cost V 7 bases and J 1 base, with 14 bases left between them. CDR1 is MDHEN and CDR2 is SYDVKM in the germline V gene. The CDR3 runs 15 residues. Regarding this clone: Its antigen is still unknown.

Assay used: immunoSEQ multiplex PCR; TCRdb lists only in-frame clones, some missing. Of around 1.1 million clones listed, around three quarters are singletons. Participating donors were healthy, HIV-negative adults free of recent acute infections or vaccinations. Naive CD4+ cells were CD45RA-selected; the remaining cells were memory. The sequence came from a man aged 18 to 30 in good health. Some clones in this sample may be carry-over from other donors' samples. The genes are TRBV28 and TRBJ2-1; the D gene is possibly TRBD1 (5 bases). Source material: memory CD4+ T cells from PBMCs. Regarding subset: CD45RA-negative fraction. The CDR3 DNA is TGTGCCAGCAATTCCCCAGGGTATTCCTACAATGAGCAGTTCTTC. Encoded protein: CASNSPGYSYNEQFF.